This TCR beta chain was captured in a study of T cells in Graves' hyperthyroidism and ophthalmopathy. The overall study: Pretreatment peripheral blood was obtained at initial diagnosis. Overall study findings and caveats: Blood also contained most expanded thyroid clonotypes above 0.001.

From germline, CDR1 is SGHAT and CDR2 FQNNGV. The CDR3 contains 15 residues. The germline V and J ends were trimmed by 5 bases and 1 base, with 14 bases remaining between them. RNA transcripts provided the source from which TCR beta CDR3 regions were amplified. The HTBI primer set served for first-round RT-PCR of the TCR CDR3. Via MiXCR, TCRdb re-called the multiplex PCR reads, giving one row per CDR3 protein. In the table there are hundreds of thousands of distinct CDR3 sequences, 24% of which are singletons. Ten or more counts support this clonotype. The antigen is not known. The TCR was taken from a woman aged 25 to 39 with Graves' ophthalmopathy. The chain is built from TRBV11-2 and TRBJ1-1; D is undetermined. The specimen sequenced was blood. CDR3 in DNA: TGTGCCAGCAGCCGTGCGTTCAGGTCGAACACTGAAGCTTTCTTT. Its protein product is CASSRAFRSNTEAFF.